The clone carrying this T cell receptor (beta chain) was counted many times. Its antigen is not identified. TCRdb ran MiXCR on the 5' RACE reads and lists one entry per CDR3 protein. The sample includes approximately 20,000 distinct CDR3 sequences, 3.5% to 5% of them seen just once. Time point of the sample: sample taken at primary tumor resection. From tumor, nontumor lung or frozen PBMC, whole RNA was taken unsorted for sequencing. The CDR3 is made up of 13 amino acids. V was shortened by 7 bases and J by 0 bases, with 7 bases between the two germline ends. Germline V gene lookup returns CDR1 SNHLY and CDR2 FYNNEI. The sample originates from a study of spatial heterogeneity in lung cancer. Across the whole study: Unique TCR and UMI combinations averaged more than ten appearances each in raw reads.

Study outcomes and limitations: The study found ubiquitous expanded tumor TCRs in blood more at resection than follow-up.

The source was PBMCs, collected at surgery. The TCR sequence derives from a male donor with early-stage non-small cell lung cancer. V is TRBV2 and J is TRBJ1-5, with no clear D. CDR3 loop: CASMDNSNQPQHF. The CDR3 DNA is TGTGCCAGCATGGATAATAGCAATCAGCCCCAGCATTTT.